Each of the 7 T cell receptor beta chains below was sequenced from the same sample in a study of T cell changes during pregnancy in multiple sclerosis. Libraries were prepared by immunoSEQ multiplex PCR; TCRdb keeps only in-frame clonotypes and omits some of them. The repertoire includes some 57,000 clones, roughly nine tenths of them detected once, and 0.6% to 0.8% sits in the top ten. The sample here was CD4+ T cells from peripheral blood mononuclear cells, taken in the first trimester of pregnancy. The receptor source for this set is a female donor with multiple sclerosis, enrolled in a pregnancy study.

This chain connects TRBV19 to TRBJ1-5; D might be TRBD1 (6 bases). The CDR3 is 14 amino acids. V was shortened by 3 bases and J by 4 bases, with 10 bases between the two germline ends. The germline gives CDR1 LNHDA, CDR2 SQIVND (reference sequence). The CDR3: CASSMHRENQPQHF. CDR3 sequence (DNA): TGTGCCAGTAGTATGCACAGGGAGAATCAGCCCCAGCATTTT.

This clone is a singleton in its sample. V gene TRBV5-6 combines with J gene TRBJ2-2; 9 nucleotides agree with TRBD1. J lost 1 base, V lost 1 base, and 5 bases had no gene match. The CDR3 length is 17 residues. Per germline, CDR1 SGHDT and CDR2 YYEEEE. Here the CDR3 reads CASSLLGDRVNTGELFF. CDR3 sequence (DNA): TGTGCCAGCAGCTTGTTGGGGGACAGGGTGAACACCGGGGAGCTGTTTTTT.

This chain uses TRBV27 with TRBJ2-3; tentative D call: TRBD2 (6 bases). The germline gives CDR1 MNHEY, CDR2 SMNVEV (reference sequence). The CDR3 spans 15 residues. The germline V and J ends were trimmed by 2 bases and 3 bases, with 12 bases remaining between them. The CDR3 is CASSLHGRDTDTQYF. Written as DNA, the CDR3 is TGTGCCAGCAGTTTACACGGGAGAGATACAGATACGCAGTATTTT.

The V call is TRBV5-4, the J call TRBJ1-2; tentative D call: TRBD1 (5 bases). Trimming removed 2 bases from V and 6 bases from J, with 20 bases in between. There are 16 residues in the CDR3. Germline CDR1 is SGHNT and CDR2 is YYREEE (reference sequence). The chain's CDR3 is CASSFSWGFREDGYTF. The CDR3 region has the DNA TGTGCCAGCAGCTTTAGTTGGGGTTTCAGGGAGGATGGCTACACCTTC.

The chain joins TRBV6-6 to TRBJ1-1, with 10 nucleotides matching TRBD1. Per germline, CDR1 MNHNY and CDR2 SVGAGI (reference sequence). With V trimmed by 0 bases and J by 11 bases, 6 bases remained unmatched. The CDR3 length is 14 residues. The CDR3 is CASSYSGDRGEAFF. The CDR3 bases are TGTGCCAGCAGTTACTCCGGGGACAGGGGAGAGGCTTTCTTT.

In DNA form, the CDR3 reads TGTGCCAGCAGCTTCCAGGGTGACGATTCACCCCTCCACTTT. Its protein product is CASSFQGDDSPLHF. The rearrangement links TRBV11-1 to TRBJ1-6, with D maybe TRBD1 (5 bases). The CDR3 has 14 residues. The germline V gene encodes CDR1 SGHAT and CDR2 FQDESV (reference sequence). The V and J ends lost 3 bases and 8 bases respectively, with 11 bases between them.

This chain uses TRBV15 with TRBJ2-5; tentatively, D is TRBD2 (6 bases). This CDR3 spans 15 amino acids. Trimming shortened V by 3 bases and J by 3 bases, and 14 bases separated the two germline ends. CDR1 is LNHNV, CDR2 YYDKDF, per germline (reference sequence). The CDR3 loop is CATSRPGASEETQYF. CDR3 sequence (DNA): TGTGCCACCAGCAGGCCAGGCGCTAGCGAAGAGACCCAGTACTTC.